Described below is a single TCR beta chain sequence and its context. This table comes from immunoSEQ multiplex PCR, and its TCRdb copy is limited to in-frame clones, with some not included. The top ten hold roughly 4.6% of the sample, which has approximately 240,000 clones, 65% to 90% seen once. The sample is drawn from a study of blood T cell repertoires in COVID-19. This CDR3 has 12 residues. V was cut by 0 bases and J by 8 bases, with 5 bases left in between. The sequencing input was peripheral blood. This sequence was found in a woman of 80 years or more with active or convalescent COVID-19. The chain couples TRBV12-3 or TRBV12-4 to TRBJ1-5, with D unresolved. CDR3 sequence (DNA): TGTGCCAGCAGTTTAGCGCCGGAGCCCCAGCATTTT. Encoded protein: CASSLAPEPQHF.